This T cell receptor beta chain was documented in a study of beta chain features in type 1 diabetes. Background on the study: Regarding age, gender and cell yields, patients proved similar to healthy donors. Analysis included about 110 million sorted cells drawn from all samples.

Germline loops: CDR1 SGDLS, CDR2 YYNGEE. The CDR3 spans 14 residues. V lost 1 base, J lost 8 bases, and 3 bases stayed unmatched. Comment on this clone: Its specificity is not known.

TCRB transcripts that were expressed got sequenced, as all of the isolated RNA had been reverse transcribed. Clones were read by immunoSEQ multiplex PCR, and TCRdb kept only the in-frame ones, dropping some. The sample carries 250,000 to 300,000 clones, roughly 25% recorded once. Study-wide results and caveats: Across all four CD4+ subsets, people with type 1 diabetes showed modestly shorter TCRB CDR3s.

The origin of this receptor is a young woman with type 1 diabetes. The sample consisted of naive CD4+ T cells from blood. The chain employs TRBV9 and TRBJ2-1; TRBD2 aligns across 10 bases. The CDR3 loop is CASSVTSGMDEQFF. The CDR3 DNA follows: TGTGCCAGCAGCGTAACTAGCGGGATGGATGAGCAGTTCTTC. Full variable domain (outside the CDR3, taken from reference TRBV9 and TRBJ2-1): DSGVTQTPKHLITATGQRVTLRCSPRSGDLSVYWYQQSLDQGLQFLIQYYNGEERAKGNILERFSAQQFPDLHSELNLSSLELGDSALYFCASSVTSGMDEQFFGPGTRLTVL.